This is a list of T cell receptor beta chains from one sample in a study of cytomegalovirus exposure and HLA in healthy donors. The table came from immunoSEQ multiplex PCR; TCRdb's copy has only in-frame clones and leaves some out. The sample carries some 90,000 clones, less than 85% recorded once. The specimen sequenced was PBMCs. The origin of the receptors is a man between 25 and 39 years old in good health and CMV-seropositive. The CDR3 runs from the conserved cysteine through the conserved F or W. The D gene is left open where the match is weak. Some rows mark clone size as missing; the rest say once, few, many or name a class of expanded clone.

cdr3_length,clone_size,v_call,d_call,j_call,cdr3_nt,cdr3_aa
14,.,TRBV5-6,.,TRBJ1-2,TGTGCCAGCAGCCCGGGACATATTAACTATGGCTACACCTTC,CASSPGHINYGYTF
17,few,TRBV7-9,TRBD1,TRBJ1-1,TGTGCCAGCAGCTGGGACAGAATCGGGTACGGAAACGCTGAAGCTTTCTTT,CASSWDRIGYGNAEAFF
15,.,TRBV27,TRBD1,TRBJ1-6,TGTGCCAGCAGTCTAACGGACAGGGCCCACTCACCCCTCCACTTT,CASSLTDRAHSPLHF
13,.,TRBV10-3,TRBD2,TRBJ2-1,TGTGCCACTCAAGCGGGAGAGAGCAATGAGCAGTTCTTC,CATQAGESNEQFF
15,.,TRBV19,TRBD1,TRBJ1-2,TGTGCCAGTAGTCCCGGGACAGGGGGCGCGGTTGGCTACACCTTC,CASSPGTGGAVGYTF
13,.,TRBV7-9,.,TRBJ1-5,TGTGCCAGCAGCCCCGTCACTGATCAGCCCCAGCATTTT,CASSPVTDQPQHF
15,.,TRBV6-5,.,TRBJ2-6,TGTGCCAGCAGTTATTCAGGGGCTGGGGCCAACGTCCTGACTTTC,CASSYSGAGANVLTF
15,.,TRBV19,.,TRBJ1-1,TGTGCCAGTTCTGTTCAACAGGGAATGAACACTGAAGCTTTCTTT,CASSVQQGMNTEAFF
16,once,TRBV2,TRBD1,TRBJ1-3,TGTGCCAGCACGGTCGGACAGGGGGGACCTGGAAACACCATATATTTT,CASTVGQGGPGNTIYF
16,few,TRBV19,.,TRBJ2-1,TGTGCCAGTAGTGATTTAGCGGAAAGCTCCTACAATGAGCAGTTCTTC,CASSDLAESSYNEQFF
16,.,TRBV6-4,TRBD2,TRBJ2-3,TGTGCCAGCAATCCCCTAGCGGGAGGGACCACAGATACGCAGTATTTT,CASNPLAGGTTDTQYF
14,.,TRBV7-3,.,TRBJ1-1,TGTGCCAGCAGCTTATCAGGGAAGCTCTCTGAAGCTTTCTTT,CASSLSGKLSEAFF
16,.,TRBV5-8,.,TRBJ2-5,TGTGCCAGCAGCTTGGGGGCAACTCCCACCCAAGAGACCCAGTACTTC,CASSLGATPTQETQYF
13,.,TRBV6-6,TRBD1,TRBJ1-2,TGTGCCAGCCTCCAGGGGGCTATTTATGGCTACACCTTC,CASLQGAIYGYTF
17,.,TRBV7-2,.,TRBJ1-1,TGTGCCAGCAGCTTAACCCCCGGCAGGCCCCTCGACACTGAAGCTTTCTTT,CASSLTPGRPLDTEAFF
13,.,TRBV5-1,.,TRBJ1-2,TGCGCCAGCAGCCTCGGGACTCTTCAAGGCTACACCTTC,CASSLGTLQGYTF
15,.,TRBV28,TRBD2,TRBJ2-7,TGTGCCAGCAGACTCAGCAGCGGGAACACCTACGAGCAGTACTTC,CASRLSSGNTYEQYF